A selection of T cell receptor beta chains follows, all from one sample in a study of identical twins. TCRdb reanalysed the 5' RACE reads using MiXCR and keeps one entry per CDR3 protein. The sample contains some 660,000 distinct CDR3 sequences, 8% to 9% of which appear only once. The same sample was also studied in work on yellow fever vaccine responses in identical twins.

Sample: PBMCs. These receptors were taken from a woman in her late teens or twenties in good health. The CDR3 runs from the conserved cysteine through the conserved F or W. A D gene is named only where the DNA matches it firmly. Expanded clones get a size class; other rows say once, few or many, or leave the size out.

D,V,size,J,DNA,CDR3
.,TRBV4-1,many,TRBJ2-1,TGCGCCAGCAGCCAACCCCCGGCTAGAGCCAATGAGCAGTTCTTC,CASSQPPARANEQFF
.,TRBV4-3,few,TRBJ2-7,TGCGCCAGCAGCCAAACGGTCAGTAGGACTACAACCTACGAGCAGTACTTC,CASSQTVSRTTTYEQYF
.,TRBV27,.,TRBJ2-5,TGTGCCAGCAGTTTAGGGGTAGGGAAAGAGACCCAGTACTTC,CASSLGVGKETQYF
TRBD1,TRBV20-1,.,TRBJ2-7,TGCAGTGCGGCCGGGACAGGGGGGCTGCGGTACTTC,CSAAGTGGLRYF
TRBD1,TRBV15,few,TRBJ2-7,TGTGCCACCAGCAGAAGCCTCCGGGACAGGGTGACCTACGAGCAGTACTTC,CATSRSLRDRVTYEQYF
TRBD1,TRBV6-1,many,TRBJ1-6,TGTGCCAGCAGCCGGACAGGGGATAATTCACCCCTCCACTTT,CASSRTGDNSPLHF
.,TRBV6-1,few,TRBJ1-5,TGTGCCAGCAGTCAAGACAGCGCGAATCAGCCCCAGCATTTT,CASSQDSANQPQHF
.,TRBV21-1,few,TRBJ2-1,TGTGCCAGCAGCAAAGCCCCGGGAGACCCCTCCTACAATGAGCAGTTCTTC,CASSKAPGDPSYNEQFF
TRBD1,TRBV18,.,TRBJ2-1,TGTGCCAGCTCACTTTACCGGGACAGCTCCTACAATGAGCAGTTCTTC,CASSLYRDSSYNEQFF
.,TRBV29-1,many,TRBJ2-2,TGCAGCGTTGCCCGCAGGGGTAGCGGGGAGCTGTTTTTT,CSVARRGSGELFF
TRBD1,TRBV12-3/TRBV12-4,many,TRBJ2-2,TGTGCCAGCAGTACCGGGACAGGGAAAAGCGGGGAGCTGTTTTTT,CASSTGTGKSGELFF
TRBD1,TRBV4-3,many,TRBJ2-6,TGCGCCAGCAGCCACCTTACAGGGGACATGGCCAACGTCCTGACTTTC,CASSHLTGDMANVLTF
.,TRBV7-2,many,TRBJ2-5,TGTGCCAGCAGCTCACCCTTTCAGACCCAGTACTTC,CASSSPFQTQYF
.,TRBV24-1,few,TRBJ2-3,TGTGCCACCAGTGATCGGACCAGGGGATTCACAGATACGCAGTATTTT,CATSDRTRGFTDTQYF
.,TRBV12-3/TRBV12-4,few,TRBJ2-7,TGTGCCAGCGGGGGAGGGGGAGACTCCTACGAGCAGTACTTC,CASGGGGDSYEQYF
.,TRBV29-1,.,TRBJ2-5,TGCAGCGTTGTAGCTCTACAAGAGACCCAGTACTTC,CSVVALQETQYF
.,TRBV11-2,few,TRBJ2-5,TGTGCCAGCAGCTTTTTGGGGCGGGGAGAAGAGACCCAGTACTTC,CASSFLGRGEETQYF
TRBD2,TRBV6-5,few,TRBJ2-5,TGTGCCAGCAGTTGGGGACTAGCGAGAGAAGAGACCCAGTACTTC,CASSWGLAREETQYF
TRBD2,TRBV7-9,.,TRBJ2-1,TGTGCCAGCAGAGAAAGAAGCGGGGGGGCCTCCTACAATGAGCAGTTCTTC,CASRERSGGASYNEQFF
.,TRBV19,.,TRBJ2-6,TGTGCCAGTAGTCCCGGACAGCCCTCTGGGGCCAACGTCCTGACTTTC,CASSPGQPSGANVLTF
.,TRBV2,few,TRBJ2-1,TGTGCCAGCAGTGAAGGGACCTGGGGAGACGAGCAGTTCTTC,CASSEGTWGDEQFF
TRBD2,TRBV12-3/TRBV12-4,.,TRBJ2-1,TGTGCCAGCAGCGGACTAGCGGGATACAATGAGCAGTCCTTC,CASSGLAGYNEQSF
TRBD2,TRBV20-1,.,TRBJ2-1,TGCAGTGCTAGAAGCGGAAAGGGGGGACTAGCGGGAGCCTACAATGAGCAGTTCTTC,CSARSGKGGLAGAYNEQFF
.,TRBV27,.,TRBJ2-2,TGTGCCAGCAGTCCTCGGGGGGCGGGAGCGGGCGGGGAGCTGTTTTTT,CASSPRGAGAGGELFF
.,TRBV12-3/TRBV12-4,.,TRBJ2-3,TGTGCCTGCACCTTAGATGCGTGGGGGTCCCGGGAAACAGATACGCAGTATTTT,CACTLDAWGSRETDTQYF
TRBD2,TRBV14,many,TRBJ2-1,TGTGCCAGCAGCCAGGGACTAGTGAATGAGCAGTTCTTC,CASSQGLVNEQFF
.,TRBV5-6,.,TRBJ2-1,TGTGCCAGCAGCTTGTTCCTCTGGACAGGGAGGGCCTACAATGAGCAGTTCTTC,CASSLFLWTGRAYNEQFF
TRBD2,TRBV5-6,many,TRBJ2-3,TGTGCCAGCAGCGCCAGCGGGATCCTCCTCACAGATACGCAGTATTTT,CASSASGILLTDTQYF
.,TRBV7-3,.,TRBJ2-3,TGTGCCAGCAGCTTAACGGGTCATGTTTTAGCGGATACAGATACGCAGTATTTT,CASSLTGHVLADTDTQYF
TRBD1,TRBV12-3/TRBV12-4,many,TRBJ2-5,TGTGCCAGCAGTCGGGACAGCGATTACCAAGAGACCCAGTACTTC,CASSRDSDYQETQYF
TRBD1,TRBV6-1,.,TRBJ2-6,TGTGCCAGCAGGACAGGACAGGGGGGCTCTGGGGCCAACGTCCTGACTTTC,CASRTGQGGSGANVLTF
TRBD2,TRBV27,.,TRBJ2-5,TGTGCCAGCAGTTTTAGGAGCGGGGGGAAAGAGACCCAGTACTTC,CASSFRSGGKETQYF
TRBD2,TRBV27,few,TRBJ2-1,TGTGCCAGCAGTCCCTCTAGCGGGAGGGCCTCCTACAATGAGCAGTTCTTC,CASSPSSGRASYNEQFF
TRBD1,TRBV7-2,few,TRBJ2-2,TGTGCCAGCAGCTCAACCGGAGGACAGGGGGGTTCCGGGGAGCTGTTTTTT,CASSSTGGQGGSGELFF
.,TRBV20-1,.,TRBJ1-1,TGCAGTGCTAGAGGAGCTCAGGTGTACACTGAAGCTTTCTTT,CSARGAQVYTEAFF
TRBD2,TRBV7-2,few,TRBJ2-2,TGTGCCAGCACCCTTGAAGCGGGGGGGGGAACAACCGGGGAGCTGTTTTTT,CASTLEAGGGTTGELFF
TRBD1,TRBV11-2,many,TRBJ1-1,TGTGCCAGCAGCTTAGAGTCGGGACAGGCCACGAGAGCTTTCTTT,CASSLESGQATRAFF